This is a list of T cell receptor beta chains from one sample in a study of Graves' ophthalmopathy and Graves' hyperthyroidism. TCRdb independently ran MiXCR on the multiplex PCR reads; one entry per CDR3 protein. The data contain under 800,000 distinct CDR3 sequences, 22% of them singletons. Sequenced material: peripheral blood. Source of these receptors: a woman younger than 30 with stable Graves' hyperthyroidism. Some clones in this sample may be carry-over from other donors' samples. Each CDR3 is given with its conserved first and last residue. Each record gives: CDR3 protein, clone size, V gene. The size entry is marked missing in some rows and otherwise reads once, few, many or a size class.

CASSPGQGGLSYEQYF,many,TRBV27
CASSLASSGNTIYF,many,TRBV7-2
CASSYSPSYF,few,TRBV6-5
CAWADSGNSNQPQHF,many,TRBV30
CSVAQGDYYGYTF,many,TRBV29-1
CASNRLTRQTQYF,many,TRBV6-1
CSVALGDSSEQYF,many,TRBV29-1
CASSLAVAGGYEQYF,many,TRBV7-8
CASSSIGGTGNTIYF,few,TRBV18
CASSLPSDRTGELFF,many,TRBV7-3
CASSKHLVDQPQHF,.,TRBV6-1
CASSLWTSGPYEQYF,many,TRBV7-2
CALSGRGATYEQYF,.,TRBV30
CASSPVQGDVQPQHF,few,TRBV18
CASSFFTGGPYEQYF,.,TRBV7-2
CASSSQSGTGNTEAFF,many,TRBV11-1
CASSPNRGGSRYGYTF,.,TRBV5-1
CASSPSGGSSYEQYF,.,TRBV9
CASSPWDTLNQPQHF,many,TRBV12-3/TRBV12-4
CASSLKSRQGTQYF,many,TRBV12-3/TRBV12-4
CASSRDRVAVSPLHF,few,TRBV12-3/TRBV12-4
CSVEPGKGYGYTF,many,TRBV29-1
CASSLNPLGTQYF,many,TRBV7-9
CASSATAPRIQPQHF,many,TRBV2
CSAISGYTF,many,TRBV20-1
CASSTMMYF,many,TRBV5-8
CASSGGGVRETQYF,many,TRBV9
CASSQSGQLETQYF,.,TRBV4-2
CSADLGPTTRF,many,TRBV20-1
CAILRTDSYEQYF,many,TRBV10-3
CASSPGQGGGNTIYF,many,TRBV6-1
CSVRVGGAEAFF,.,TRBV29-1
CASSLGTAFYEQYF,many,TRBV5-1
CASTRQLSGANVLTF,few,TRBV12-3/TRBV12-4
CSASGQNDEQYF,.,TRBV20-1
CASSYTGTTKETQYF,many,TRBV6-5
CASSQRGRYQPQHF,many,TRBV4-2
CASSDVGNTYEQYF,many,TRBV6-1
CASSPTGVDYGYTF,many,TRBV6-5
CASSYSGTGGDGYTF,many,TRBV6-5
CASSSQSRRQPQHF,.,TRBV28